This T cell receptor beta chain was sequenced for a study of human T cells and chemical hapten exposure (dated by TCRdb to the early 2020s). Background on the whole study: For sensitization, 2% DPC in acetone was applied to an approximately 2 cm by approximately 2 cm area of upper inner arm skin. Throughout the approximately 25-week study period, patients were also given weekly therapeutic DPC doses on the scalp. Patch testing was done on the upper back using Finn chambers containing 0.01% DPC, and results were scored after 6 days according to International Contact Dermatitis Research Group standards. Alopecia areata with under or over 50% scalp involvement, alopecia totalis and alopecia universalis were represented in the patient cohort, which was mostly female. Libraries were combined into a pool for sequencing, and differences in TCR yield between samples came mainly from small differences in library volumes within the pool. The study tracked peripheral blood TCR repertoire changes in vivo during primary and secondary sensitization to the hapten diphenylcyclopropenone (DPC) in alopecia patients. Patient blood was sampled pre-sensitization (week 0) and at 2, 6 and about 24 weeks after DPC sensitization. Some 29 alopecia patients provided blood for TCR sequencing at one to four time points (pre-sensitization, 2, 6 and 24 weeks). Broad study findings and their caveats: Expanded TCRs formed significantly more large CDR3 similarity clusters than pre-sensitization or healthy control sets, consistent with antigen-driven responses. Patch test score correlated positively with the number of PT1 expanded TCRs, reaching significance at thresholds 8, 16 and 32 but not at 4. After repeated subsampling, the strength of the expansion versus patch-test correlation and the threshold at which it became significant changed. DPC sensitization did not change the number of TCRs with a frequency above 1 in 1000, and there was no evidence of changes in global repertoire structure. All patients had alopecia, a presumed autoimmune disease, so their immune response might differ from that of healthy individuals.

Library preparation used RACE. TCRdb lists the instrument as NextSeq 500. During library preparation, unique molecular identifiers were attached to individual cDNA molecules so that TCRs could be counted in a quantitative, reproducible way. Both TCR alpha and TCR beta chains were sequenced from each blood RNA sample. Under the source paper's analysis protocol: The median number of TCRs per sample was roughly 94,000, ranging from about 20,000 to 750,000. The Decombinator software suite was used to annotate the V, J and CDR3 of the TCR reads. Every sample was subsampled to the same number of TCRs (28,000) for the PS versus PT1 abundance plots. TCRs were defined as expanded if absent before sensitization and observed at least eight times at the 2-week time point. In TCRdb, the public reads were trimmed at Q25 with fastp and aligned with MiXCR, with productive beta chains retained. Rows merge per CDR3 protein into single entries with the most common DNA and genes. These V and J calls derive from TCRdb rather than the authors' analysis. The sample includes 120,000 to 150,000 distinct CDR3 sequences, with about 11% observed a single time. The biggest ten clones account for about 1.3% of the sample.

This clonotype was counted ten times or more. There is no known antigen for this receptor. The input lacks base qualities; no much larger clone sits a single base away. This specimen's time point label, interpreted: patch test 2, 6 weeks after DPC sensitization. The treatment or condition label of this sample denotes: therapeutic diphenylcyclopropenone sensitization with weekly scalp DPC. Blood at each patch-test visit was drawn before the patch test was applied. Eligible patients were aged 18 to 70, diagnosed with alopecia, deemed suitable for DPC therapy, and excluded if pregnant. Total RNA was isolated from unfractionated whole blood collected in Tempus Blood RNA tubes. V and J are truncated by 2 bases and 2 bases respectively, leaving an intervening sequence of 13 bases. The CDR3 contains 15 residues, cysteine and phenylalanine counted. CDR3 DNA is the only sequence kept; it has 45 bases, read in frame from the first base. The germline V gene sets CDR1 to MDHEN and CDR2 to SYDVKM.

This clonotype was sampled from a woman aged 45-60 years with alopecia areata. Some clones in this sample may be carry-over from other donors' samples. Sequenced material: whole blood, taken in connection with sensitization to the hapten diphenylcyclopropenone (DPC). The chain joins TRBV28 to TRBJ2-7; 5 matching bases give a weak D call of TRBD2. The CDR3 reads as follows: CASSLKSSVTYEQYF. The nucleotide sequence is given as TGTGCCAGCAGTTTAAAGAGTAGCGTCACCTACGAGCAGTACTTC.